This entry is about one TCR beta chain. These data originate in a study of shared clonotypes between healthy human individuals. Deep level was the assay's run setting. Each PCR replicate from the sorted subsets contained about 200 ng DNA, which is 25,000 to 30,000 T cell genomes. Per the authors' pipeline: Sequence data from immunoSEQ were junction-only and lacked quality scores; consequently, filtering differed. Generated by immunoSEQ multiplex PCR, the TCRdb table keeps only in-frame clones and is missing some. For V, J and clone size, that table is used; D and trimming come from the DNA. The sample gives fewer than 1 million clones, 96% of which show up once; less than 0.25% is in the top ten. Naive CD8 cells comprised CD45RO-negative, CCR7-positively selected cells, excluding terminally differentiated effector memory CD45RA+ cells. Germline V lookup: CDR1 MNHEY, CDR2 SMNVEV (reference sequence). V lost 6 bases and J lost 1, with 16 bases in between. The CDR3 is made up of 15 amino acids.

Sequenced: naive CD8+ T cells sorted from blood. V usage is TRBV27 and J usage is TRBJ2-7, with D perhaps being TRBD1 or TRBD2 (5 bases each). This receptor was obtained from a man aged 25-45 years in good health. The CDR3 DNA reads as TGTGCCAGCAGAGACCGGGACCTACCGTCCTACGAGCAGTACTTC. This gives the protein CASRDRDLPSYEQYF.